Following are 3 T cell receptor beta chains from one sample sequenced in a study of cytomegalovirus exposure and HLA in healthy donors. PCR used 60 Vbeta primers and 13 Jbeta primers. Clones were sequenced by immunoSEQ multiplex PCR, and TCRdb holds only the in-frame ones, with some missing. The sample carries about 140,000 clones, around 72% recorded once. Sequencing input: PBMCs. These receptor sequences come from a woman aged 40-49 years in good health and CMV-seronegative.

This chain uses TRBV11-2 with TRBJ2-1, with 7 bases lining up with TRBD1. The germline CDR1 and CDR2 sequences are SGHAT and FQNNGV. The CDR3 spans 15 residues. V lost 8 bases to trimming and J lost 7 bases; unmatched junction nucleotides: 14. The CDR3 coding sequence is TGTGCCAGCGAATGGGGGACAGTCCTGCGGAATGAGCAGTTCTTC. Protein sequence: CASEWGTVLRNEQFF. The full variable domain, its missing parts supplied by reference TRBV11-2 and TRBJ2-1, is EAGVAQSPRYKIIEKRQSVAFWCNPISGHATLYWYQQILGQGPKLLIQFQNNGVVDDSQLPKDRFSAERLKGVDSTLKIQPAKLEDSAVYLCASEWGTVLRNEQFFGPGTRLTVL.

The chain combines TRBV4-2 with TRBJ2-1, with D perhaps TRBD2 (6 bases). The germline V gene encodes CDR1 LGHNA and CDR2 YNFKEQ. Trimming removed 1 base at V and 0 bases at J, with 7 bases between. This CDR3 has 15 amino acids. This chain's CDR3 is CASSQGGDSYNEQFF. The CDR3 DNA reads TGTGCCAGCAGCCAAGGGGGGGACTCCTACAATGAGCAGTTCTTC.

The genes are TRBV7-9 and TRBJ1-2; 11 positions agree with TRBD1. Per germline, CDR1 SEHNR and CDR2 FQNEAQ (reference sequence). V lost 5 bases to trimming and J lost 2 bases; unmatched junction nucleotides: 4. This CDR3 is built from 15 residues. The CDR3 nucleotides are TGTGCCAGCAGCCGACGGACAGGGGGCAACTATGGCTACACCTTC. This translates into CASSRRTGGNYGYTF.